The subject of this entry is one TCR beta chain. This sample was included in a study of blood T cell repertoires in COVID-19. For the study at large: PBMCs, B-cell-depleted T cells, or T cells provided the cDNA or gDNA that made up the material.

The CDR3 consists of 12 residues. V was trimmed by 8 bases and J by 4 bases, leaving 11 bases between them. Germline CDR1 MDHEN, CDR2 SYDVKM. Produced via immunoSEQ multiplex PCR; TCRdb's table is partial and in-frame only. The table records 110,000 to 150,000 clones, roughly 80% of them present only once. This sequence originates from a man over 45 who had recovered from COVID-19. The specimen was PBMCs or T cells enriched from blood (not recorded which). The chain carries TRBV28 and TRBJ1-2, with no clear D. The CDR3, as DNA: TGTGCCAGCGCCTCGGGGAGCTATGGCTACACCTTC. Its translation: CASASGSYGYTF.